This is a list of T cell receptor beta chains from one sample in a study of blood T cell repertoires in COVID-19. Libraries were prepared by immunoSEQ multiplex PCR; TCRdb keeps only in-frame clonotypes and omits some of them. The table has more than 65,000 clones, 87% seen once. Sequences were obtained from peripheral blood. All receptors come from a man aged 45-60 years with active COVID-19. CDR3s include the opening cysteine and the closing phenylalanine or tryptophan. Each record gives: CDR3 protein, CDR3 DNA, CDR3 length, clone size, J gene, D gene, V gene. A D gene is named only where the DNA matches it firmly. Rows give clone size only sometimes, using once, few, many, or a class for an expanded clone.

CDR3aa: CASSRQTGGGPGELFF; CDR3nt: TGTGCCAGCAGCCGTCAGACAGGGGGCGGCCCCGGGGAGCTGTTTTTT; len: 16; abundance: NA; j_gene: TRBJ2-2; d_gene: TRBD1; v_gene: TRBV7-6
CDR3aa: CASSLPSKRADTQYF; CDR3nt: TGTGCCAGCAGTTTACCGTCGAAGAGGGCAGATACGCAGTATTTT; len: 15; abundance: NA; j_gene: TRBJ2-3; d_gene: NA; v_gene: TRBV28
CDR3aa: CASRSGPQGYNEQFF; CDR3nt: TGTGCCAGCAGGTCCGGCCCACAGGGATACAATGAGCAGTTCTTC; len: 15; abundance: NA; j_gene: TRBJ2-1; d_gene: NA; v_gene: TRBV28
CDR3aa: CASTGQVHQPQHF; CDR3nt: TGTGCCAGCACCGGACAGGTGCATCAGCCCCAGCATTTT; len: 13; abundance: NA; j_gene: TRBJ1-5; d_gene: TRBD1; v_gene: TRBV2
CDR3aa: CASSDQGGANEQFF; CDR3nt: TGTGCCAGCAGTGACCAAGGGGGCGCCAATGAGCAGTTCTTC; len: 14; abundance: NA; j_gene: TRBJ2-1; d_gene: TRBD1; v_gene: TRBV6-4
CDR3aa: CASSPGLPYNSPLHF; CDR3nt: TGTGCCAGCAGTCCGGGACTCCCGTATAATTCACCCCTCCACTTT; len: 15; abundance: NA; j_gene: TRBJ1-6; d_gene: NA; v_gene: TRBV5-4
CDR3aa: CSVGPGTTYGYTF; CDR3nt: TGCAGCGTTGGGCCCGGGACAACCTATGGCTACACCTTC; len: 13; abundance: NA; j_gene: TRBJ1-2; d_gene: NA; v_gene: TRBV29-1
CDR3aa: CASSNDRGPGGYTF; CDR3nt: TGTGCCAGCAGTAACGACAGGGGGCCTGGTGGCTACACCTTC; len: 14; abundance: NA; j_gene: TRBJ1-2; d_gene: TRBD1; v_gene: TRBV28
CDR3aa: CASSRSAGQGRNYGYTF; CDR3nt: TGCGCCAGCAGCCGATCGGCGGGACAGGGGCGCAACTATGGCTACACCTTC; len: 17; abundance: once; j_gene: TRBJ1-2; d_gene: TRBD1; v_gene: TRBV4-3
CDR3aa: CASSTGWTVREINSPLHF; CDR3nt: TGTGCCAGCAGCACGGGCTGGACCGTGCGGGAAATAAATTCACCCCTCCACTTT; len: 18; abundance: NA; j_gene: TRBJ1-6; d_gene: NA; v_gene: TRBV4-2
CDR3aa: CASREDYANTGELFF; CDR3nt: TGTGCCAGCAGGGAGGACTATGCGAACACCGGGGAGCTGTTTTTT; len: 15; abundance: few; j_gene: TRBJ2-2; d_gene: NA; v_gene: TRBV5-5
CDR3aa: CASSLRGSGNTIYF; CDR3nt: TGTGCCAGCAGTCTTCGAGGATCTGGAAACACCATATATTTT; len: 14; abundance: NA; j_gene: TRBJ1-3; d_gene: NA; v_gene: TRBV6-5
CDR3aa: CASSVVPGQAPGGQFF; CDR3nt: TGTGCCAGCAGCGTAGTTCCCGGACAGGCCCCCGGAGGGCAGTTCTTC; len: 16; abundance: NA; j_gene: TRBJ2-1; d_gene: TRBD1; v_gene: TRBV9
CDR3aa: CSTGGTSGGTDTQYF; CDR3nt: TGCAGTACTGGTGGGACTAGCGGTGGCACAGATACGCAGTATTTT; len: 15; abundance: few; j_gene: TRBJ2-3; d_gene: TRBD2; v_gene: TRBV20-1
CDR3aa: CASTRPGLAGTDTQYF; CDR3nt: TGTGCCAGCACCAGACCGGGACTAGCGGGGACAGATACGCAGTATTTT; len: 16; abundance: few; j_gene: TRBJ2-3; d_gene: TRBD2; v_gene: TRBV28
CDR3aa: CSVAKLGTGERWYGYTF; CDR3nt: TGCAGCGTTGCCAAATTAGGGACAGGGGAAAGATGGTATGGCTACACCTTC; len: 17; abundance: few; j_gene: TRBJ1-2; d_gene: TRBD1; v_gene: TRBV29-1
CDR3aa: CASSLTGERDQPQHF; CDR3nt: TGTGCCAGCAGTTTGACAGGGGAGAGGGATCAGCCCCAGCATTTT; len: 15; abundance: NA; j_gene: TRBJ1-5; d_gene: TRBD1; v_gene: TRBV28
CDR3aa: CASSIEDGASYEQYF; CDR3nt: TGTGCCAGTAGTATAGAAGACGGAGCGTCCTACGAGCAGTACTTC; len: 15; abundance: NA; j_gene: TRBJ2-7; d_gene: NA; v_gene: TRBV19
CDR3aa: CASSLNRDRGPNGELFF; CDR3nt: TGTGCCAGCTCACTCAACCGGGACAGGGGGCCGAACGGGGAGCTGTTTTTT; len: 17; abundance: NA; j_gene: TRBJ2-2; d_gene: TRBD1; v_gene: TRBV18
CDR3aa: CATSDLGGVGTNEKLFF; CDR3nt: TGTGCCACCAGTGACCTAGGGGGCGTGGGAACTAATGAAAAACTGTTTTTT; len: 17; abundance: NA; j_gene: TRBJ1-4; d_gene: TRBD1; v_gene: TRBV24-1
CDR3aa: CASSSPSGLTDTQYF; CDR3nt: TGTGCCAGCAGCTCCCCTAGCGGGCTGACAGATACGCAGTATTTT; len: 15; abundance: NA; j_gene: TRBJ2-3; d_gene: TRBD2; v_gene: TRBV5-6